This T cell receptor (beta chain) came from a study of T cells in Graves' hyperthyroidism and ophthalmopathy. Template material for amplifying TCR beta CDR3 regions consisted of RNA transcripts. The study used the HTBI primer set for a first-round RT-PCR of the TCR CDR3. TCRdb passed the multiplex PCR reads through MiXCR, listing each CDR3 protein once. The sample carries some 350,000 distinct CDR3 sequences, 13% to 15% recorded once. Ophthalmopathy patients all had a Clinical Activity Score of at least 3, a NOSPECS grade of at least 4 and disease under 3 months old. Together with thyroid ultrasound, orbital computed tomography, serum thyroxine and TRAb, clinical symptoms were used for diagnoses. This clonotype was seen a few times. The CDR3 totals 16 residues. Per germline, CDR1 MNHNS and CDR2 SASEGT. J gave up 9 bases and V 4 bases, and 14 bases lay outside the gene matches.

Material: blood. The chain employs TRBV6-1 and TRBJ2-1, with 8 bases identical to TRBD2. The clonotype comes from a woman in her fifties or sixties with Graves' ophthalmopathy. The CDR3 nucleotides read TGTGCCAGCAGTGCTGTAGGGCTAGCGGGTCCAGGTGAGCAGTTCTTC. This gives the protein CASSAVGLAGPGEQFF.